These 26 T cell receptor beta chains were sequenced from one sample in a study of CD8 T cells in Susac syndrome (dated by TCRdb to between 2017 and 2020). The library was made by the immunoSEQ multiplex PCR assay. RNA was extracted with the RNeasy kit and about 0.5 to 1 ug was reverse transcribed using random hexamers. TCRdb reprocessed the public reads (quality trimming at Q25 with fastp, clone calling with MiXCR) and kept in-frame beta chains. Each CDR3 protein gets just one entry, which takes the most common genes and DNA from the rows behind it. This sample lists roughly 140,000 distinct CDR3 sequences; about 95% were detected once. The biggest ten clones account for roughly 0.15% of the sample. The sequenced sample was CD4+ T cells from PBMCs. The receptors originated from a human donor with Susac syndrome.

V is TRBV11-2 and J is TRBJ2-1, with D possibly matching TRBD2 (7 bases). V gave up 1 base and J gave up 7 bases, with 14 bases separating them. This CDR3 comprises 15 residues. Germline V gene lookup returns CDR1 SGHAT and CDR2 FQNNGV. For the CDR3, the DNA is TGTGCCAGCAGCTTAGTTCAGGGAGGGGGTAATGAGCAGTTCTTC. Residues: CASSLVQGGGNEQFF.

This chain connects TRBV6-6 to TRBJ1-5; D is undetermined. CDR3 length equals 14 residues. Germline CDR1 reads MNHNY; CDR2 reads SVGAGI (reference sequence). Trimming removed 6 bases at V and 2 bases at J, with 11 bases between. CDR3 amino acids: CASSRPGGNQPQHF. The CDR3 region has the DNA TGTGCCAGCAGCCGCCCGGGAGGCAATCAGCCCCAGCATTTT.

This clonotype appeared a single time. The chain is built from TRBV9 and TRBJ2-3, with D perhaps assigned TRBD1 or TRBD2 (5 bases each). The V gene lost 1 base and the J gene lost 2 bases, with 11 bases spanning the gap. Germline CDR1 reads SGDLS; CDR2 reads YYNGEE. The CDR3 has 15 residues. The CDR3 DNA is TGTGCCAGCAGCGTATGGGGGATATCCACAGATACGCAGTATTTT. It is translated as CASSVWGISTDTQYF.

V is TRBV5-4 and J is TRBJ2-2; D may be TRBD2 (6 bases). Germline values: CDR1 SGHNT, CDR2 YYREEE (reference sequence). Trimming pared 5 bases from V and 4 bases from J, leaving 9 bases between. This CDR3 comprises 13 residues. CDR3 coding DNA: TGTGCCAGCAGTAGAGCGGGCACCGGGGAGCTGTTTTTT. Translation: CASSRAGTGELFF.

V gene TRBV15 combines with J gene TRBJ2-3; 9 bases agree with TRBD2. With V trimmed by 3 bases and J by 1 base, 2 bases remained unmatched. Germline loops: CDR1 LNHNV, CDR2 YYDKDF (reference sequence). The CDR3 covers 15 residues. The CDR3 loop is CATSRGGGGTDTQYF. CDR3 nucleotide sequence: TGTGCCACCAGCAGGGGCGGGGGGGGCACAGATACGCAGTATTTT.

CDR3 in DNA: TGCAGTGCTAGAGATCTCCGGGGGGACCCCCGGGAGACCCAGTACTTC. Amino acids: CSARDLRGDPRETQYF. This rearrangement joins TRBV20-1 to TRBJ2-5, with 7 bases fitting TRBD2. With V trimmed by 0 bases and J by 5 bases, 12 bases remained unmatched. The CDR3 runs 16 residues. CDR1 and CDR2 from the germline V gene are DFQATT and SNEGSKA (reference sequence).

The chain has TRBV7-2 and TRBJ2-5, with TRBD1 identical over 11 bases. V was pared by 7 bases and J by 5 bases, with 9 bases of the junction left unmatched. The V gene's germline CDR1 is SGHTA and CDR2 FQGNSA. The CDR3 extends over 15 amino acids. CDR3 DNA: TGTGCCAGCACCCCCCCGGACAGGGGGCGGGAGACCCAGTACTTC. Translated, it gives CASTPPDRGRETQYF.

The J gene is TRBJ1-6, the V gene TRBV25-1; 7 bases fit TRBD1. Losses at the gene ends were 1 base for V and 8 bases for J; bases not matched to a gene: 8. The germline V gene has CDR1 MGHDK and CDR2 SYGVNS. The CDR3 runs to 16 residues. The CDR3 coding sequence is TGTGCCAGCAGTGAATGGGAGAAGGGGGCTCATTCACCCCTCCACTTT. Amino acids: CASSEWEKGAHSPLHF. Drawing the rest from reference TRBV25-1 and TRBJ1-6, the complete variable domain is EADIYQTPRYLVIGTGKKITLECSQTMGHDKMYWYQQDPGMELHLIHYSYGVNSTEKGDLSSESTVSRIRTEHFPLTLESARPSHTSQYLCASSEWEKGAHSPLHFGNGTRLTVT.

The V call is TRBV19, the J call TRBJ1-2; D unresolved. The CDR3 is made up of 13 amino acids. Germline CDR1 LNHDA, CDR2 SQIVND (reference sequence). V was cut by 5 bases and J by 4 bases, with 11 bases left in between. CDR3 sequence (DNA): TGTGCCAGTAGTGAGAGGGTCCTCTATGGCTACACCTTC. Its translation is CASSERVLYGYTF.

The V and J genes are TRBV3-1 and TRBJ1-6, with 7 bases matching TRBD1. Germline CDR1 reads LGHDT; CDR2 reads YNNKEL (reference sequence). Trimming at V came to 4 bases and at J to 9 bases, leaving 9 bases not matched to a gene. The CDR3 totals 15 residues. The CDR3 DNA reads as TGTGCCAGCAGCCGCCCGGGACAGATCCTTTCACCCCTCCACTTT. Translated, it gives CASSRPGQILSPLHF.

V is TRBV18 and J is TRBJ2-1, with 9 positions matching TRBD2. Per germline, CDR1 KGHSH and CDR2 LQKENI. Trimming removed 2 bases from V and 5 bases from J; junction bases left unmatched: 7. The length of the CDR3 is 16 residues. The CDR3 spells CASSPSLAGINNEQFF. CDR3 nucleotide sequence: TGTGCCAGCTCACCAAGCCTAGCGGGGATCAACAATGAGCAGTTCTTC.

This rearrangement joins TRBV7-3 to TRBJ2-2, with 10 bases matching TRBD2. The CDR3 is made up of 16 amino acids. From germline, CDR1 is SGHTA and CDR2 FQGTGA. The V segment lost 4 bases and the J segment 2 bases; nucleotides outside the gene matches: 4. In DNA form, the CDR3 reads TGTGCCAGCAGCTCTCCTAGCGGGGGCAACACCGGGGAGCTGTTTTTT. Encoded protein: CASSSPSGGNTGELFF.

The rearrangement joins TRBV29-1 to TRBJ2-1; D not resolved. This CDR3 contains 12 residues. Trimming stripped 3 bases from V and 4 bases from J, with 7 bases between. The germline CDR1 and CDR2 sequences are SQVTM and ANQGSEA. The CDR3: CSVDLGYNEQFF. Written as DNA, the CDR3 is TGCAGCGTTGATCTGGGATACAATGAGCAGTTCTTC.

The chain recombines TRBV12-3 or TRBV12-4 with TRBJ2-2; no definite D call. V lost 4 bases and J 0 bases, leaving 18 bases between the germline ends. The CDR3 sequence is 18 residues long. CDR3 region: CASSSTSGGYTNTGELFF. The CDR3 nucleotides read TGTGCCAGCAGTTCCACCTCCGGCGGCTATACGAACACCGGGGAGCTGTTTTTT.

The CDR3 reads CSARGGGDGYTF. The CDR3 bases are TGCAGTGCCCGAGGAGGGGGGGATGGCTACACCTTC. This chain uses TRBV20-1 with TRBJ1-2; D might be TRBD1 (6 bases). The germline V gene encodes CDR1 DFQATT and CDR2 SNEGSKA (reference sequence). The germline V and J ends were trimmed by 6 bases and 6 bases, with 14 bases remaining between them. The CDR3 consists of 12 residues.

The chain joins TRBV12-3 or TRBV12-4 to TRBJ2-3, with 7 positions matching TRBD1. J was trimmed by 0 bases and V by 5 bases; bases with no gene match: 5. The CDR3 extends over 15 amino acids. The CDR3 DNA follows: TGTGCCAGCAGTAAGAGGGGGCCTAGCACAGATACGCAGTATTTT. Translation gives CASSKRGPSTDTQYF.

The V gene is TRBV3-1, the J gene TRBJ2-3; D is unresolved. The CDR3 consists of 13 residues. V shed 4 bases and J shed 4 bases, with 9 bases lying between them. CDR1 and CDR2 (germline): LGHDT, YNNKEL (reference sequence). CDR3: CASSPSSADTQYF. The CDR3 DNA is TGTGCCAGCAGCCCCTCTAGTGCAGATACGCAGTATTTT.

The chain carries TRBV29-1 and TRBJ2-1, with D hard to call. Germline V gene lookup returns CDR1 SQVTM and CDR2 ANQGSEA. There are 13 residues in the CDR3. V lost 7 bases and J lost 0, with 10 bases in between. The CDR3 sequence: CSGGSFSYNEQFF. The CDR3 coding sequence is TGCAGCGGGGGATCATTCTCCTACAATGAGCAGTTCTTC.

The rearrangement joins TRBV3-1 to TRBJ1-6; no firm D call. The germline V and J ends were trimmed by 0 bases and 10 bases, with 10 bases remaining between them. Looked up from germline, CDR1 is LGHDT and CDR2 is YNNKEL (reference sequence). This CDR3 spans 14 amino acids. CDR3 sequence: CASSQEALSSPLHF. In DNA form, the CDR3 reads TGTGCCAGCAGCCAAGAAGCGCTTAGCTCACCCCTCCACTTT.

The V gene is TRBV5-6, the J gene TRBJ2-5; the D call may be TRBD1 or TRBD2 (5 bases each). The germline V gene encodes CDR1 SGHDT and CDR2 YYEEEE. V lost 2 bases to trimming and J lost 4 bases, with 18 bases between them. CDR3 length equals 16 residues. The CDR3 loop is CASSLIGTQQGETQYF. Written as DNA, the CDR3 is TGTGCCAGCAGCTTAATCGGGACCCAGCAAGGAGAGACCCAGTACTTC.

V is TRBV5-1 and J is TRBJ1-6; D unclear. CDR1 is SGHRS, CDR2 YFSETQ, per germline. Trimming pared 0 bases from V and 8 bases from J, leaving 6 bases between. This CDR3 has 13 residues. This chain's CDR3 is CASSLGIDSPLHF. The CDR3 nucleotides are TGCGCCAGCAGCTTGGGAATAGATTCACCCCTCCACTTT.

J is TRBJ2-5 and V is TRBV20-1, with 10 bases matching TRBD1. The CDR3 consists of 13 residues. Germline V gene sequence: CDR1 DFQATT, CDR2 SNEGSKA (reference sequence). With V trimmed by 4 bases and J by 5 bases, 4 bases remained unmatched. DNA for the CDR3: TGCAGTGCTACGGGGACAGGGGTTGAGACCCAGTACTTC. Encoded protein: CSATGTGVETQYF.

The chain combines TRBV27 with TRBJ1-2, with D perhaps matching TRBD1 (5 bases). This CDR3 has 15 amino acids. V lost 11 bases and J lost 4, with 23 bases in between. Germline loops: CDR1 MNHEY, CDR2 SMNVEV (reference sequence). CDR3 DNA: TGTGCCTCCCGTGTCACGGGGACCAACCCCTATGGCTACACCTTC. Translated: CASRVTGTNPYGYTF.

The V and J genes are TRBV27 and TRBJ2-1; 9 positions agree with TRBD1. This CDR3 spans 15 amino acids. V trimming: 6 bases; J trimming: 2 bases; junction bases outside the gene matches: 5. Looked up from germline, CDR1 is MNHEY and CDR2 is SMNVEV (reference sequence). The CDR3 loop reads CASSSDRGPYNEQFF. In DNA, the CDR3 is TGTGCCAGCAGCTCGGACAGGGGACCCTACAATGAGCAGTTCTTC.

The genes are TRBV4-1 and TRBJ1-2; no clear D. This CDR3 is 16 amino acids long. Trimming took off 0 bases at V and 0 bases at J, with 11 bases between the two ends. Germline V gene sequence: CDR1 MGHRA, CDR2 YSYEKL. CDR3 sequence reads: CASSQDIKGANYGYTF. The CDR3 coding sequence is TGCGCCAGCAGCCAAGACATTAAGGGAGCTAACTATGGCTACACCTTC.

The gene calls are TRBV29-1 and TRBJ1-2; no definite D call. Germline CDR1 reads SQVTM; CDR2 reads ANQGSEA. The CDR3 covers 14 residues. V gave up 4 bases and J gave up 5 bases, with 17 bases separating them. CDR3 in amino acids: CSVVSLSAGYGYTF. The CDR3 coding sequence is TGCAGCGTTGTCAGTCTTTCGGCTGGGTATGGCTACACCTTC.